The rows below give T cell receptor beta chains drawn from one sample of a study of blood T cell repertoires in COVID-19. Sequencing used immunoSEQ multiplex PCR; TCRdb keeps in-frame clones, though not all of them. The repertoire consists of about half a million clones, with 80% to 90% occurring once and the leading ten covering about 3%. The sequenced material came from peripheral blood. These receptors all stem from a human donor in a cohort sampled during active COVID-19. Each CDR3 is given with its conserved first and last residue. A D gene is named only where the DNA matches it firmly. Clone size appears in some rows only: once, few, many, or a class for an expanded clone.

CDR3 length	D gene	J gene	V gene	clone size	CDR3 DNA	CDR3 protein
14	NA	TRBJ2-1	TRBV7-6	few	TGTGCCAGCAGCTTAGGGTCGTCTAGCGATGAGCAGTTCTTC	CASSLGSSSDEQFF
13	NA	TRBJ2-1	TRBV25-1	NA	TGTGCCAGCAGGACGGAGGGACTCGATGAGCAGTTCTTC	CASRTEGLDEQFF
13	NA	TRBJ1-5	TRBV7-2	NA	TGTGCCAGCAGCTTACGTAATCATCAGCCCCAGCATTTT	CASSLRNHQPQHF
17	TRBD2	TRBJ2-5	TRBV3-1/TRBV3-2	NA	TGTGCCAGCAGCCAAGATTCGGGACTAGCGGGAGAAGAGACCCAGTACTTC	CASSQDSGLAGEETQYF
13	NA	TRBJ2-2	TRBV9	NA	TGTGCCAGCAGCGTCGGACTTACCGGGGAGCTGTTTTTT	CASSVGLTGELFF
13	NA	TRBJ1-6	TRBV2	NA	TGTGCCAGCAGTGAATCGACTGAATCACCCCTCCACTTT	CASSESTESPLHF
13	NA	TRBJ1-1	TRBV9	NA	TGTGCCAGCAGCGTAAACGGGAACACTGAAGCTTTCTTT	CASSVNGNTEAFF
15	TRBD1	TRBJ1-1	TRBV18	NA	TGTGCCAGCTCACCAGGGAGACAGGGCAACACTGAAGCTTTCTTT	CASSPGRQGNTEAFF
13	NA	TRBJ2-5	TRBV7-6	NA	TGTGCCAGCAGCTTGACAGCTCAAGAGACCCAGTACTTC	CASSLTAQETQYF
17	TRBD2	TRBJ2-7	TRBV28	NA	TGTGCCAGCAGTTCTTGGGGCCTGACTAGCGGGGCCTACGAGCAGTACTTC	CASSSWGLTSGAYEQYF
16	TRBD2	TRBJ2-1	TRBV5-6	NA	TGTGCCAGCAGTACCCCGACTAGCGGGATCTTGGATGAGCAGTTCTTC	CASSTPTSGILDEQFF
15	NA	TRBJ1-2	TRBV6-5	few	TGTGCCAGCAGGCCCGGACAGCTGACCAACTATGGCTACACCTTC	CASRPGQLTNYGYTF
12	NA	TRBJ1-6	TRBV6-5	NA	TGTGCCAGCAGCTCTGACAGGCTCACCCTCCACTTT	CASSSDRLTLHF
16	NA	TRBJ2-7	TRBV5-1	NA	TGCGCCAGCAGCGCCGGGGATTCGATTAGATCCTACGAGCAGTACTTC	CASSAGDSIRSYEQYF
13	NA	TRBJ1-2	TRBV3-1/TRBV3-2	NA	TGTGCCAGCAGCCAAGGAGGGAACTATGGCTACACCTTC	CASSQGGNYGYTF
15	TRBD1	TRBJ1-1	TRBV5-6	NA	TGTGCCAGCCTCTCGACGGGACAGATTGACACTGAAGCTTTCTTT	CASLSTGQIDTEAFF
14	NA	TRBJ1-2	TRBV5-6	NA	TGTGCCAGCAGCCCCAGGGGCCCGGGAATGAGCTACACCTTC	CASSPRGPGMSYTF
13	NA	TRBJ1-1	TRBV7-3	few	TGTGCCAGCAGCTTCCTAGCCGACACTGAAGCTTTCTTT	CASSFLADTEAFF
13	TRBD1	TRBJ1-5	TRBV27	NA	TGTGCCAGCAGTTGGACAGGTTGGCAGCCCCAGCATTTT	CASSWTGWQPQHF
17	TRBD1	TRBJ2-7	TRBV7-3	NA	TGTGCCAGCAGCCCAAAAGTTCACCGGGACAGGGTCTACGAGCAGTACTTC	CASSPKVHRDRVYEQYF
15	TRBD1	TRBJ1-1	TRBV6-1	NA	TGTGCCAGCAGTGAACCTGGGACAGGGAACACTGAAGCTTTCTTT	CASSEPGTGNTEAFF
13	NA	TRBJ2-1	TRBV6-4	NA	TGTGCCAGCAGTGCCCTGGACTCCCATGAGCAGTTCTTC	CASSALDSHEQFF
14	TRBD1	TRBJ2-3	TRBV5-1	NA	TGCGCCAGCAGCTCCACAGGGGGCGCAGATACGCAGTATTTT	CASSSTGGADTQYF
15	NA	TRBJ1-5	TRBV27	NA	TGTGCCAGCAGTTCGTCCCGGGGGGGCAATCAGCCCCAGCATTTT	CASSSSRGGNQPQHF
15	NA	TRBJ2-7	TRBV7-3	NA	TGTGCCAGCAGCTTATCGGCCGGGAGTTTCAACGAGCAGTACTTC	CASSLSAGSFNEQYF
12	NA	TRBJ2-3	TRBV29-1	NA	TGCAGCGTTGAAGAAGGGACTGATACGCAGTATTTT	CSVEEGTDTQYF
15	TRBD1	TRBJ1-1	TRBV11-2	once	TGTGCCAGCAGCCCCCAGGGACAGTTGAACACTGAAGCTTTCTTT	CASSPQGQLNTEAFF
12	NA	TRBJ1-2	TRBV29-1	NA	TGCAGCGTTATTACAGGGAACTATGGCTACACCTTC	CSVITGNYGYTF
14	NA	TRBJ1-3	TRBV19	NA	TGTGCCAGTAGTGTGGACTTCTCTGGAAACACCATATATTTT	CASSVDFSGNTIYF
15	NA	TRBJ1-2	TRBV5-5	NA	TGTGCCAGCAGCCAACTTTCGGGGGCTAACTATGGCTACACCTTC	CASSQLSGANYGYTF
14	NA	TRBJ1-1	TRBV5-5	once	TGTGCCAGCAGCTTGGGACTCCGGAACACTGAAGCTTTCTTT	CASSLGLRNTEAFF
15	TRBD2	TRBJ2-2	TRBV3-1/TRBV3-2	NA	TGTGCCAGCAGCCTATCCGGGACTAAGGCCGGGGAGCTGTTTTTT	CASSLSGTKAGELFF
16	NA	TRBJ1-6	TRBV27	NA	TGTGCCAGCAGCTCCCGGGGGGGGCGCGATAATTCACCCCTCCACTTT	CASSSRGGRDNSPLHF
14	TRBD2	TRBJ2-1	TRBV2	NA	TGTGCCAGCAGGGGGACTAGCGGGAGCGTTGAGCAGTTCTTC	CASRGTSGSVEQFF
14	TRBD1	TRBJ1-1	TRBV27	NA	TGTGCCAGCAGTTCCCGACAGGGGTACACTGAAGCTTTCTTT	CASSSRQGYTEAFF
15	NA	TRBJ1-5	TRBV7-6	NA	TGTGCCAGCAGCCTAGGCCCGCTACCTAATCAGCCCCAGCATTTT	CASSLGPLPNQPQHF
15	NA	TRBJ1-4	TRBV2	NA	TGTGCCAGCAGTGAACTTACAGGCCCAAATGAAAAACTGTTTTTT	CASSELTGPNEKLFF
12	NA	TRBJ1-1	TRBV5-1	NA	TGCGCCAGCAGCTCGGGTGGGACTGAAGCTTTCTTT	CASSSGGTEAFF
13	NA	TRBJ1-3	TRBV29-1	NA	TGCAGCGGTGCAACAGGTTCTGGAAACACCATATATTTT	CSGATGSGNTIYF
13	NA	TRBJ2-3	TRBV5-1	NA	TGCGCCAACCAGCGCGGCTTCACAGATACGCAGTATTTT	CANQRGFTDTQYF
16	NA	TRBJ2-1	TRBV7-8	few	TGTGCCAGCAACACGGACAGTGGGAACTCCTACAATGAGCAGTTCTTC	CASNTDSGNSYNEQFF
13	NA	TRBJ1-1	TRBV30	NA	TGTGCCTTAACTAGCAACGCCAACACTGAAGCTTTCTTT	CALTSNANTEAFF
16	NA	TRBJ2-4	TRBV19	NA	TGTGCCAGTAGTATAGGCGACTACCCCCCGCGGAACATTCAGTACTTC	CASSIGDYPPRNIQYF
15	TRBD2	TRBJ2-7	TRBV5-4	NA	TGTGCCAGCAGTCCACTAGCGGGAGGCCTCCACGAGCAGTACTTC	CASSPLAGGLHEQYF
17	TRBD2	TRBJ2-2	TRBV4-2	NA	TGTGCCAGCAGCCAAGCTGGGGGGAGGGCGTTAACCGGGGAGCTGTTTTTT	CASSQAGGRALTGELFF
15	NA	TRBJ1-1	TRBV9	NA	TGTGCCAGCAGCGCCCGTAATGGGGCGAACACTGAAGCTTTCTTT	CASSARNGANTEAFF
16	TRBD1	TRBJ2-5	TRBV4-3	few	TGCGCCAGCAGCCAAGATACAGGGGGGTTGGGAGAGACCCAGTACTTC	CASSQDTGGLGETQYF
15	TRBD2	TRBJ2-7	TRBV30	NA	TGTGCCTGGAGTGTACAGTCTAGCGGGAGATCCGAGCAGTACTTC	CAWSVQSSGRSEQYF
14	TRBD1	TRBJ2-7	TRBV2	few	TGTGCCAGCCAAGGGGACAGGGGGATCGGGGAGCAGTACTTC	CASQGDRGIGEQYF
14	NA	TRBJ1-2	TRBV15	NA	TGTGCCACCAGCAGAGATGGAGGTAACTATGGCTACACCTTC	CATSRDGGNYGYTF